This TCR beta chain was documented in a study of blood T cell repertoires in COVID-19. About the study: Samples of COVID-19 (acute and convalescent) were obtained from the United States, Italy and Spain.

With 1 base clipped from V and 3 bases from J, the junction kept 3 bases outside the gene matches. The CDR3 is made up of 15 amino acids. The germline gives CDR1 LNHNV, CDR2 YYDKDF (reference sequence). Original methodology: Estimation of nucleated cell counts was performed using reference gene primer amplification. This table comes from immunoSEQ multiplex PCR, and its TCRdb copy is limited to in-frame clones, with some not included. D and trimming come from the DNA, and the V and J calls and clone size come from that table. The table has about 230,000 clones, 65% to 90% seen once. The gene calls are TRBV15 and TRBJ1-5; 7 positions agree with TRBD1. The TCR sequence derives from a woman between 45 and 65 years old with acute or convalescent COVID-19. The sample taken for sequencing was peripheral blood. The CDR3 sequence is CATSRGGGDNQPQHF. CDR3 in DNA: TGTGCCACCAGCAGAGGAGGGGGCGACAATCAGCCCCAGCATTTT.